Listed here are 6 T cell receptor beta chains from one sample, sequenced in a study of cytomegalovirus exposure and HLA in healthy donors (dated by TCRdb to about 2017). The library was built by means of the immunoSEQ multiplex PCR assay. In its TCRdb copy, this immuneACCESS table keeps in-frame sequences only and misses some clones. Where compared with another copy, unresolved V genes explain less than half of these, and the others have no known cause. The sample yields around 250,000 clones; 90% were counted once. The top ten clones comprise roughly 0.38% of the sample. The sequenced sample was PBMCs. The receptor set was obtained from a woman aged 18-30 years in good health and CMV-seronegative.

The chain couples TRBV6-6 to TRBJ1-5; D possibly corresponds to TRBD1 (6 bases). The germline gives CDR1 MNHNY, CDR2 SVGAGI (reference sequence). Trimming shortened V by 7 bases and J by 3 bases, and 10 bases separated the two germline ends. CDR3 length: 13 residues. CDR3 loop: CASTTGYNQPQHF. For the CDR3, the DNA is TGTGCCAGCACCACAGGGTACAATCAGCCCCAGCATTTT.

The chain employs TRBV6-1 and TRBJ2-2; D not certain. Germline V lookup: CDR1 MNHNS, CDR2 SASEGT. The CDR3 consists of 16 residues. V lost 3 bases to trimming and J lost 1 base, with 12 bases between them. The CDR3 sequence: CASSDYLVGNTGELFF. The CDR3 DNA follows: TGTGCCAGCAGTGACTATCTAGTGGGGAACACCGGGGAGCTGTTTTTT.

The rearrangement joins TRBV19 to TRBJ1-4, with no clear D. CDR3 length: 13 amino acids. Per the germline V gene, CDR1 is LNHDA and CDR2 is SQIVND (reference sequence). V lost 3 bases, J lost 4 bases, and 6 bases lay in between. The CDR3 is CASSISNNEKLFF. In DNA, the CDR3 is TGTGCCAGTAGTATCAGTAATAATGAAAAACTGTTTTTT.

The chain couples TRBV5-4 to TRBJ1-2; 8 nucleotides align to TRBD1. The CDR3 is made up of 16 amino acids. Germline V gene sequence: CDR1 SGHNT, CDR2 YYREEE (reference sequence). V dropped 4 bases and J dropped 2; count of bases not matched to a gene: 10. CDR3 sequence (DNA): TGTGCCAGCAGCCTGGGACAGGACCTTCTCAACTATGGCTACACCTTC. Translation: CASSLGQDLLNYGYTF.

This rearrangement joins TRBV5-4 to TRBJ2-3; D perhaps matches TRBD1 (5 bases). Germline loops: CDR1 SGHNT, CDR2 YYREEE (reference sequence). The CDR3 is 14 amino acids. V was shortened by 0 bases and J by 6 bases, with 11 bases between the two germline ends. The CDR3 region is CASSLAQGDDTQYF. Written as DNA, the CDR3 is TGTGCCAGCAGCTTGGCCCAGGGCGATGATACGCAGTATTTT.

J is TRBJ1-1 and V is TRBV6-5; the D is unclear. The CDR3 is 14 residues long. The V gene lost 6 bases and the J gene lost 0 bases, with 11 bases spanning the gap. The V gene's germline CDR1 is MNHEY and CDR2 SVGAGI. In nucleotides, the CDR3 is TGTGCCAGCAGGGGGAGGCAGATGAACACTGAAGCTTTCTTT. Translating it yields CASRGRQMNTEAFF.